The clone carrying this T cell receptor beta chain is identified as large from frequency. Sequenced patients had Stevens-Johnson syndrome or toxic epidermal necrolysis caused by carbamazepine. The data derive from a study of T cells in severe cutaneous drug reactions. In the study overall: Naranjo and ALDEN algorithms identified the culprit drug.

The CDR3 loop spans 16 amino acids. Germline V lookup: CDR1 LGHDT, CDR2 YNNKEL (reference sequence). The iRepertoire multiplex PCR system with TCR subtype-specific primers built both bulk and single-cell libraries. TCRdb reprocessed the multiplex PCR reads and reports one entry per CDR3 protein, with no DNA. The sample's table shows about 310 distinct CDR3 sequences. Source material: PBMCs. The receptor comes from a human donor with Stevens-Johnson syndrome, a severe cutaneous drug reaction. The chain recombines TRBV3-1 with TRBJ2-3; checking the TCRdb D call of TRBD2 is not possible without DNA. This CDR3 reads CASSPQERGVTDTQYF.